The next 22 T cell receptor beta chains were all read from a single sample in a study of radiation and T cells in renal cell carcinoma. Treatment denoted: treatment-naive control, cytoreductive nephrectomy. TCRdb's table, derived via immunoSEQ multiplex PCR, lists solely in-frame clones and lacks some. This sample has about 3,700 clones; 65% to 80% occur once, and the top ten carry more than 7%. The source material was tumor tissue, sampled from a patient whose treatment was nephrectomy without radiotherapy. These receptors came from a man aged 50-60 years with renal cell carcinoma.

DNA for the CDR3: TGTGCCAGCTCACCCCAGAGGATGGACCTTGTGGCTTTCTTT. The encoded protein is CASSPQRMDLVAFF. The chain joins TRBV18 to TRBJ1-1; D gene uncertain. CDR3 size: 14 residues. In germline, CDR1 is KGHSH, CDR2 LQKENI. Trimming took 3 bases from V and 11 from J, leaving 19 bases between them.

The chain employs TRBV5-1 and TRBJ1-1, with D possibly being TRBD1 (5 bases). The germline V gene has CDR1 SGHRS and CDR2 YFSETQ. This CDR3 has 15 amino acids. Trimming removed 0 bases at V and 5 bases at J, with 14 bases between. CDR3 amino acids: CASSLVGTAGTEAFF. CDR3 DNA: TGCGCCAGCAGCTTGGTCGGGACGGCGGGGACTGAAGCTTTCTTT.

J is TRBJ2-1 and V is TRBV5-1; 10 bases are a match to TRBD2. With 0 bases clipped from V and 7 bases from J, the junction kept 4 bases outside the gene matches. This CDR3 contains 15 residues. Germline V gives CDR1 SGHRS, CDR2 YFSETQ. DNA for the CDR3: TGCGCCAGCAGCTTGGAGGCTAGCGGGGGTAATGAGCAGTTCTTC. Protein: CASSLEASGGNEQFF.

The sample holds one count of this clone. This rearrangement joins TRBV6-5 to TRBJ2-5; D is ambiguous. The V end lost 5 bases, the J end lost 5 bases, and 15 bases lay between the germline ends. CDR1 and CDR2 from the germline V gene are MNHEY and SVGAGI. This CDR3 spans 14 amino acids. The CDR3 loop is CASSPPLASETQYF. DNA of the CDR3: TGTGCCAGCAGTCCACCCCTGGCGAGTGAGACCCAGTACTTC.

The chain uses TRBV7-2 and TRBJ2-5; no clear D. The J call is uncertain, as TRBJ2-7 better fits the DNA end. This CDR3 contains 15 residues. Germline-derived CDR1 and CDR2 are SGHTA and FQGNSA. The CDR3 DNA follows: TGTGCCAGCAGCGAAGGTCTAGGCCTCTCCTACGAGCAGTACTTC. As protein: CASSEGLGLSYEQYF.

The rearrangement joins TRBV10-2 to TRBJ1-1; weak D call: TRBD1 (6 bases). Trimming pared 2 bases from V and 0 bases from J, leaving 13 bases between. Germline assignment: CDR1 WSHSY and CDR2 SAAADI. The CDR3 consists of 16 residues. The CDR3 DNA is TGCGCCAGCAGTGAGGGTGGGGGCAGGATGAACACTGAAGCTTTCTTT. Translated: CASSEGGGRMNTEAFF.

The sample holds one count of this clone. The chain employs TRBV25-1 and TRBJ2-5; D may be TRBD2 (5 bases). The CDR3 loop spans 13 amino acids. The germline CDR1 and CDR2 sequences are MGHDK and SYGVNS. Trimming removed 4 bases at V and 11 bases at J, with 17 bases between. The CDR3 region has the DNA TGTGCCAGCAGTGTGGGCTGGATCGGGGAGCAGTACTTC. Its protein is CASSVGWIGEQYF.

The sample holds one count of this clone. The chain joins TRBV6-5 to TRBJ2-1; 7 bases line up with TRBD2. The junction had 10 bases not matched to a gene; V was cut back by 2 bases and J by 6 bases. Germline V gene lookup returns CDR1 MNHEY and CDR2 SVGAGI. The CDR3 has 16 amino acids. CDR3 bases: TGTGCCAGCAGTTACGGGTGGGGACTAACATCCAATGAGCAGTTCTTC. Its protein is CASSYGWGLTSNEQFF.

This sequence joins TRBV20-1 and TRBJ1-2; no clear D. Trimming left V 5 bases short and J 3 bases short, with 7 bases between. The germline gives CDR1 DFQATT, CDR2 SNEGSKA (reference sequence). The CDR3 has 11 amino acids. CDR3 amino acids: CSAADDYGYTF. CDR3 DNA: TGCAGTGCTGCTGATGACTATGGCTACACCTTC.

This clone came up a few times. The V gene is TRBV19, the J gene TRBJ2-1, with D possibly matching TRBD1 (6 bases). Trimming removed 4 bases at V and 1 base at J, with 11 bases between. Germline loops: CDR1 LNHDA, CDR2 SQIVND (reference sequence). The CDR3 runs to 15 residues. The CDR3 sequence is CASSTHRVSYNEQFF. Written as DNA, the CDR3 is TGTGCCAGTAGTACCCACAGGGTTTCCTACAATGAGCAGTTCTTC.

This rearrangement joins TRBV30 to TRBJ2-1, with 13 bases identical to TRBD2. This CDR3 is built from 15 residues. CDR1 is GTSNPN and CDR2 is SVGIG in the germline V gene (reference sequence). V lost 2 bases to trimming and J lost 8 bases; unmatched junction nucleotides: 6. For the CDR3, the DNA is TGTGCCTGGAGTAGACTAGCGGGAGGTTGGTATGAGCAGTTCTTC. This encodes CAWSRLAGGWYEQFF.

The V call is TRBV6-6, the J call TRBJ1-5; D gene ambiguous. From germline, CDR1 is MNHNY and CDR2 SVGAGI (reference sequence). V gave up 6 bases and J gave up 7 bases, with 13 bases separating them. The CDR3 consists of 13 residues. The DNA for the CDR3 is TGTGCCAGCAGGGAGGGTGGAGGGCAGCCCCAGCATTTT. This translates into CASREGGGQPQHF.

V gene TRBV6-6 combines with J gene TRBJ2-2; unclear D gene. Germline V gene lookup returns CDR1 MNHNY and CDR2 SVGAGI (reference sequence). V was cut by 6 bases and J by 5 bases, with 10 bases left in between. This CDR3 is built from 13 residues. This CDR3 reads CASSWTRTGELFF. Here the CDR3 DNA reads TGTGCCAGCAGCTGGACGAGGACCGGGGAGCTGTTTTTT.

This rearrangement joins TRBV27 to TRBJ2-5, with D unresolved. V was pared by 5 bases and J by 5 bases, with 12 bases between. The CDR3 contains 13 residues. Germline V CDR1 and CDR2: MNHEY, SMNVEV (reference sequence). Written as DNA, the CDR3 is TGTGCCAGCAGTCCCATCAGCCGGGAGACCCAGTACTTC. It yields the protein CASSPISRETQYF.

The chain has TRBV30 and TRBJ2-1; 8 positions match TRBD2. The CDR3 has 16 amino acids. Trimming removed 4 bases from V and 9 bases from J; junction bases left unmatched: 17. Per germline, CDR1 GTSNPN and CDR2 SVGIG (reference sequence). The CDR3 DNA reads TGTGCCTGGAAAGTGGAGGCGGGAGGTCTGAACGGTGAGCAGTTCTTC. Its translation is CAWKVEAGGLNGEQFF.

This clone is judged large (0.1 to 1%). The chain is built from TRBV7-3 and TRBJ2-7; 7 bases map to TRBD1. Trimming cost V 0 bases and J 3 bases; bases outside gene matches: 14. Germline V gene sequence: CDR1 SGHTA, CDR2 FQGTGA. The CDR3 sequence is 18 residues long. The CDR3 loop is CASSLTGRSGGIGYEQYF. As DNA, the CDR3 is TGTGCCAGCAGCTTAACCGGTCGGTCAGGGGGTATCGGCTACGAGCAGTACTTC. Supplemented by reference TRBV7-3 and TRBJ2-7, the full variable domain reads GAGVSQTPSNKVTEKGKYVELRCDPISGHTALYWYRQSLGQGPEFLIYFQGTGAADDSGLPNDRFFAVRPEGSVSTLKIQRTERGDSAVYLCASSLTGRSGGIGYEQYFGPGTRLTVT.

This clone appeared once. The chain is built from TRBV5-5 and TRBJ2-2; D might be TRBD1 (6 bases). Germline CDR1 reads SGHKS; CDR2 reads YYEKEE (reference sequence). Between the trimmed V and J ends, which lost 0 bases and 3 bases, there was a span of 12 bases. The CDR3 runs to 16 residues. Here the CDR3 reads CASSLEWQGYTGELFF. The CDR3 nucleotides read TGTGCCAGCAGCTTGGAGTGGCAGGGGTACACCGGGGAGCTGTTTTTT.

This clone appeared once. CDR3 loop: CASSLLLGAETQYF. The CDR3 DNA reads as TGCGCCAGCAGCCTACTTCTGGGGGCGGAGACCCAGTACTTC. The chain links TRBV5-1 to TRBJ2-5; perhaps TRBD1 as D (6 bases). The CDR3 spans 14 residues. Per the germline V gene, CDR1 is SGHRS and CDR2 is YFSETQ. Trimming stripped 4 bases from V and 5 bases from J, with 15 bases between.

This chain connects TRBV2 to TRBJ2-3; D ambiguous. The V gene lost 6 bases and the J gene lost 3 bases, with 4 bases spanning the gap. CDR1 is SNHLY, CDR2 FYNNEI, per germline. The CDR3 consists of 11 residues. DNA for the CDR3: TGTGCCAGCAGAAAGACAGATACGCAGTATTTT. Amino acids: CASRKTDTQYF.

This clone was observed once. The chain joins TRBV7-9 to TRBJ1-1, with a weak D call TRBD1 (6 bases). This CDR3 comprises 13 residues. Trimming took 3 bases from V and 4 from J, leaving 9 bases between them. Per germline, CDR1 SEHNR and CDR2 FQNEAQ (reference sequence). The CDR3 DNA reads TGTGCCAGCAGCTTCGGAGGGGGCACTGAAGCTTTCTTT. Its protein product is CASSFGGGTEAFF.

The chain combines TRBV9 with TRBJ1-5, with a weak D call TRBD1 (6 bases). Looked up from germline, CDR1 is SGDLS and CDR2 is YYNGEE. With 7 bases removed from V and 0 bases from J, the gap between germline ends came to 11 bases. The CDR3 loop spans 14 amino acids. CDR3 DNA: TGTGCCAGCGGGGAGGGGGTTAGCAATCAGCCCCAGCATTTT. Amino acid sequence: CASGEGVSNQPQHF.

This chain joins TRBV20-1 and TRBJ2-7; no firm D call. V dropped 3 bases and J dropped 5 bases, with 8 bases sitting between them. The CDR3 is made up of 11 amino acids. Germline values: CDR1 DFQATT, CDR2 SNEGSKA (reference sequence). The CDR3 bases are TGCAGTGCTAGGAGGTTGCACGAGCAGTACTTC. This gives the protein CSARRLHEQYF.